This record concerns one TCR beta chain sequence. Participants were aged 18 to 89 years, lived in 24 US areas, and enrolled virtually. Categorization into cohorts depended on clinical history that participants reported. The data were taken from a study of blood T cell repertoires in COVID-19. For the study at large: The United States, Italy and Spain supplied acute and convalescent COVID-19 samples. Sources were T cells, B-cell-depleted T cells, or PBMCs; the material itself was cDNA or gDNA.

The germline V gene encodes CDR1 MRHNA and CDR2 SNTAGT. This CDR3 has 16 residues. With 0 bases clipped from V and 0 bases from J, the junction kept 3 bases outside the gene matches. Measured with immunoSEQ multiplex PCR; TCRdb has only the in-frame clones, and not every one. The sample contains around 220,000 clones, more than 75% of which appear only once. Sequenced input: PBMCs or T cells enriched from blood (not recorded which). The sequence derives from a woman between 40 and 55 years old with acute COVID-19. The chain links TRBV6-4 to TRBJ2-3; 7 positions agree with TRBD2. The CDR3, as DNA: TGTGCCAGCAGTGACTCCTGGCGGGGGAGCACAGATACGCAGTATTTT. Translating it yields CASSDSWRGSTDTQYF.